This T cell receptor beta chain was captured in a study of cytomegalovirus exposure and HLA in healthy donors. Whole-study results and caveats: Earlier analysis yielded a pattern in which most TCR beta V segments were productive about 90% or about 30% of the time. A later analysis by the authors found several of the most significant clusters apparently linked to common viral pathogens. The study carried out a later analysis of TCR beta sequences. It associated under 20,000 of them with specific HLA alleles at a false discovery rate of 0.05.

The CDR3 is 13 residues long. CDR1 and CDR2 from the germline V gene are SGHRS and YFSETQ. Trimming took off 1 base at V and 3 bases at J, with 7 bases between the two ends. Primers included in the PCR were 60 Vbeta and 13 Jbeta primers. As processed by the authors: Counted up in a later analysis, unique TCR beta chains came to about 80 million, with around 10 million shared. Libraries were prepared by immunoSEQ multiplex PCR; TCRdb keeps only in-frame clonotypes and omits some of them. D and trimming were read from the DNA, whereas the V and J calls and clone size are those reported in that table. In all, the sample yields over 65,000 clones. As regards this clone: Its antigen is undetermined.

This sequence was found in a man aged 25-45 years in good health and CMV-seronegative. The J gene is TRBJ2-5, the V gene TRBV5-1; D is possibly TRBD2 (5 bases). The source material was PBMCs. CDR3 amino acids: CASSLWREETQYF. For the CDR3, the DNA is TGCGCCAGCAGCTTGTGGCGGGAAGAGACCCAGTACTTC.